This T cell receptor beta chain was profiled in a study of T cell responses to AZD1222 COVID-19 vaccine (dated by TCRdb to the early 2020s). With regard to the full study: AZD1222 recipients with second doses at about 4 weeks or about 12 weeks were pooled, because spike-specific TCR depth and breadth did not differ between schedules. Trial participants were enrolled by age into 18-55, 56-69 and 70-plus year subgroups, with about 150, 27 and 61 TCR-sequenced participants respectively. A total of 233 trial participants underwent TCR sequencing, of whom some 200 had received two doses of AZD1222 and approximately 26 had received two doses of the MenACWY control vaccine.

Taken from cysteine to phenylalanine, the CDR3 has 16 residues. Just the 48-base CDR3 DNA is kept, in frame starting at base 1. The germline V gene supplies CDR1 SGHTA and CDR2 FQGNSA. V drops 5 bases and J drops 5 bases, leaving 19 bases in between. Beyond this particular receptor, the publication reports: No day 14 peak-response samples were available, so repertoires were characterized only after the peak T cell response. After two AZD1222 doses, spike-specific TCR breadth and depth were significantly higher than at day 0 and than in MenACWY recipients. Participants were mostly white British, with more females than males. The authors suggested clonal diversity may have been underestimated. In the small 56-69-year group, the increase in depth fell short of significance, most likely because of low power. Conclusions about previously exposed vaccinees are limited because only five or six AZD1222 recipients were SARS-CoV-2 seropositive at baseline. Reportedly, close to half of the unique spike-specific TCRs recognized epitopes lying outside the regions that are mutated in the B.1.351 and B.1.1.7 variants. The vaccine-associated CD4 TCRs covered the entire spike protein, and the dominant responses fell in regions 160-218 and 743-854.

To note about this clone: Its antigen remains unidentified. Base qualities are missing; no much larger clone stands one base away.

The sample's time point label, in plain terms: baseline before first vaccination. Vaccinee samples were obtained from the UK trials COV001 and COV002, which included a single-blind randomized controlled phase 2/3 trial of AZD1222 (ChAdOx1 nCoV-19) in healthy adults. Trial participant PBMC samples were collected at day 0 and day 28 after the second dose for TCRbeta chain sequencing. The CDR3 regions of human TCRbeta chains were subjected to immunosequencing. The paper's processing steps were these. TCRs in the repertoires were compared against a reference library of SARS-CoV-2-specific TCRs that had been generated with the MIRA antigen-specificity platform. Breadth was defined as the fraction of unique TCRs that were SARS-CoV-2-associated, and depth was defined as the fraction of total T cells that were SARS-CoV-2-associated. Each spike-specific TCR was assigned to its reactive spike region and to a CD4 or CD8 class using the MIRA data. Log10-transformed breadth and depth values were compared by one-way ANOVA with Sidak's multiple comparisons tests. TCRdb stores this immuneACCESS table with in-frame sequences only. Part of the clones is absent; in the studies checked, under half of the shortfall reflects unresolved V genes, and no reason is known for the rest. Clonal size and the V and J genes are those of that table, whereas D and trimming came from the DNA. The sample contains around 140,000 clones, 85% to 90% of them found a single time. The top ten constitute approximately 1.5% of the sample.

This TCR came from an adult in good health. The chain links TRBV7-2 with TRBJ2-1, and perhaps TRBD2 as D gene, on 5 matching bases. The material was peripheral blood, obtained on day 0 of AZD1222 vaccination. Read as DNA, the sequence is TGTGCCAGCAGCCACGGACTCACTCGTGGAAACAATGAGCAGTTCTTC. This sequence encodes CASSHGLTRGNNEQFF. The full variable domain, completed from the reference TRBV7-2 and TRBJ2-1 proteins outside the CDR3, reads GAGVSQSPSNKVTEKGKDVELRCDPISGHTALYWYRQSLGQGLEFLIYFQGNSAPDKSGLPSDRFSAERTGGSVSTLTIQRTQQEDSAVYLCASSHGLTRGNNEQFFGPGTRLTVL.